The clone carrying this T cell receptor beta chain was counted a few times. Its antigen is unknown. CDR1 is SGHTA and CDR2 is FQGNSA in the germline V gene. The V end was cut by 5 bases, the J end by 0 bases, with 11 bases between. CDR3 size: 15 residues. Together with a sample-barcoded 5' primer, a J-beta primer mix was included in a second PCR lasting about 6 to 11 cycles. Every molecule of cDNA carried a tag from a template-switch adaptor with 12 random nucleotides. Each CDR3 protein is one row after TCRdb ran MiXCR on the 5' RACE reads. The table lists more than 800,000 distinct CDR3 sequences, around 30% of them singletons. These data belong to a study of blood T cells in healthy people across ages. Study findings and constraints: As naive T cell percentage varied, TCR beta diversity correlated strongly with it. When set beside aged donors, long-lived donors presented more naive CD4+ cells and higher diversity. Roughly linear declines in TCR beta diversity per million T cells occurred with age.

The receptor was derived from a woman older than 75 in good health. The sequenced sample was blood. This chain uses TRBV7-2 with TRBJ2-4; D may be TRBD2 (5 bases). CDR3 region: CASSPAGVAKNIQYF. The DNA for the CDR3 is TGTGCCAGCAGCCCGGCCGGGGTAGCCAAAAACATTCAGTACTTC.